This is a list of T cell receptor beta chains from one sample in a study of T-cell reconstitution after alpha-beta-depleted transplantation in children. MiXCR was run by TCRdb on the PCR reads, yielding one entry per CDR3 protein. This table holds under 850,000 distinct CDR3 sequences, over 10% found once. This specimen consisted of PBMCs, obtained before TCRalphabeta/CD19-depleted stem cell transplant. The receptors shown here come from a girl aged 2-10 years with congenital amegakaryocytic thrombocytopenia, due to receive a stem cell transplant. Each CDR3 is given with its conserved first and last residue. The D gene is left open where the match is weak. Size is stated for part of the rows, as once, few or many counts, or as a class when the clone is expanded.

size	V	J	D	CDR3	DNA
-	TRBV28	TRBJ2-5	-	CASTPMSYGSQETQYF	TGTGCCAGCACCCCGATGAGCTATGGGAGCCAAGAGACCCAGTACTTC
few	TRBV5-1	TRBJ2-6	-	CASSMVQASSGANVLTF	TGCGCCAGCAGCATGGTCCAGGCTTCCTCTGGGGCCAACGTCCTGACTTTC
-	TRBV11-2	TRBJ2-2	-	CASSPTYPMPINTGELFF	TGTGCCAGCAGCCCTACATATCCGATGCCAATAAACACCGGGGAGCTGTTTTTT
few	TRBV12-3/TRBV12-4	TRBJ1-1	-	CASSFLQGGLLTEAFF	TGTGCCAGCAGTTTCCTTCAGGGAGGGCTTCTCACTGAAGCTTTCTTT
many	TRBV24-1	TRBJ2-2	-	CATSESAPKGTGELFF	TGTGCCACCAGTGAATCCGCCCCAAAAGGCACCGGGGAGCTGTTTTTT
-	TRBV28	TRBJ2-5	-	CASSSTDTFQDTQYF	TGTGCCAGCAGTTCGACCGACACCTTCCAAGACACCCAGTACTTC
many	TRBV27	TRBJ2-3	-	CASSSSWRTDTQYF	TGTGCCAGCAGTTCGAGTTGGAGGACAGATACGCAGTATTTT
many	TRBV9	TRBJ1-5	-	CASSVGRTRPQHF	TGTGCCAGCAGCGTGGGACGGACCCGGCCCCAGCATTTT
-	TRBV20-1	TRBJ2-7	-	CSAEQGLSSYEQSF	TGCAGTGCGGAACAGGGACTGAGCTCCTACGAGCAGTCCTTC
few	TRBV5-5	TRBJ1-2	-	CASNLGANYGYTF	TGTGCCAGCAACTTGGGGGCCAACTATGGCTACACCTTC
many	TRBV20-1	TRBJ2-2	TRBD2	CGTGTSGTGELFF	TGCGGGACCGGGACTAGCGGCACCGGGGAGCTGTTTTTT
-	TRBV14	TRBJ2-7	TRBD2	CASSQDHATSGVWKVRGAQYF	TGTGCCAGCAGCCAAGATCATGCGACTAGCGGAGTTTGGAAAGTACGCGGTGCGCAGTACTTC
-	TRBV7-6	TRBJ2-2	-	CASSPRGSLNTGELFF	TGTGCCAGCAGCCCTAGAGGCAGTCTGAACACCGGGGAGCTGTTTTTT
many	TRBV5-1	TRBJ2-1	-	CASSWPREGKDEQFF	TGCGCCAGCAGCTGGCCCCGGGAAGGTAAGGATGAGCAGTTCTTC
-	TRBV30	TRBJ2-2	-	CGGLGELFF	TGTGGAGGTCTCGGGGAGCTGTTTTTT
many	TRBV7-9	TRBJ2-7	-	CASSLGGGEQYF	TGTGCCAGCAGCTTAGGGGGAGGCGAGCAGTACTTC
few	TRBV14	TRBJ2-7	TRBD1	CASSPTPGQVYEQYF	TGTGCCAGCAGCCCAACGCCGGGACAGGTCTACGAGCAGTACTTC
many	TRBV10-3	TRBJ2-1	-	CAIRNTGSTGDEQFF	TGTGCCATCAGGAACACAGGGTCTACGGGCGATGAGCAGTTCTTC
-	TRBV5-5	TRBJ2-1	TRBD1	CASSLGGTGGDEQFF	TGTGCCAGCAGCTTGGGGGGGACAGGGGGAGATGAGCAGTTCTTC
few	TRBV7-2	TRBJ2-1	-	CASSLVPFSLAEQFF	TGTGCCAGCAGCTTAGTCCCCTTTTCCCTGGCTGAGCAGTTCTTC
many	TRBV5-1	TRBJ1-2	TRBD1	CASSLGQYYGYTF	TGCGCCAGCAGCCTGGGACAGTACTATGGCTACACCTTC
few	TRBV30	TRBJ2-7	TRBD2	CAWSVGLAEVYEQYF	TGTGCCTGGAGTGTTGGACTAGCGGAGGTCTACGAGCAGTACTTC
many	TRBV6-1	TRBJ1-2	TRBD1	CASTPLGQGAGGYTF	TGTGCCAGCACTCCTTTGGGACAGGGGGCAGGTGGCTACACCTTC
-	TRBV20-1	TRBJ2-7	TRBD2	CSARQLSGESSYEQYF	TGCAGTGCTAGACAACTCAGCGGGGAGAGCTCCTACGAGCAGTACTTC